This entry concerns a single TCR beta chain. Its specificity is unknown. This CDR3 has 15 residues. Germline CDR1 MGHRA, CDR2 YSYEKL. V dropped 0 bases and J dropped 9 bases, with 15 bases sitting between them. TCRdb's copy holds only in-frame clones and misses some; the assay was immunoSEQ multiplex PCR. The sample records 80,000 to 95,000 clones, around nine tenths being singletons. These data originate in a study of OX40 agonist ivuxolimab in advanced cancers. The study, taken as a whole, reports: On average, CD8+ T cells had more expanded clones than CD4+. Blood T cells, both CD4+ and CD8+, expanded clonally by week 6 at 0.1 to 3.0 mg/kg.

This specimen consisted of CD4+ or CD8+ T cells sorted from blood, obtained in a trial of the OX40 agonist ivuxolimab. This receptor was obtained from an adult with an advanced solid tumor such as melanoma, head and neck, liver or kidney cancer. The chain has TRBV4-1 and TRBJ2-1; the D gene is possibly TRBD2 (7 bases). CDR3 residues: CASSQDLRGGGEQFF. The CDR3 DNA follows: TGCGCCAGCAGCCAAGATCTTAGAGGGGGGGGTGAGCAGTTCTTC.